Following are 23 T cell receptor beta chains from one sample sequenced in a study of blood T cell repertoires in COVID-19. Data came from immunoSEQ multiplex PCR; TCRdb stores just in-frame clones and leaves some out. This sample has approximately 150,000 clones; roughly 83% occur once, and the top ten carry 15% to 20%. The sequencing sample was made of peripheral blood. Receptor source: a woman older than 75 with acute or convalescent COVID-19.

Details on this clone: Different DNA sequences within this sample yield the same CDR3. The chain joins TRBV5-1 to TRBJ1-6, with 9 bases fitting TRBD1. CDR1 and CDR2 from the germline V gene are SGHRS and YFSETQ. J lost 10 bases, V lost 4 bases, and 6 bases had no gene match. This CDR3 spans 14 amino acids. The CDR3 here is CASSPGQGNSPLHF. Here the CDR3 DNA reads TGCGCCAGCAGCCCAGGACAGGGGAACTCACCCCTCCACTTT.

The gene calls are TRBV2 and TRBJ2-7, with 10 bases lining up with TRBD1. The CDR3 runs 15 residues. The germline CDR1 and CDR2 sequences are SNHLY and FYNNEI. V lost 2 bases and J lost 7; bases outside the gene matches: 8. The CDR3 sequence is CASSEWKGTGVEQYF. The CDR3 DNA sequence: TGTGCCAGCAGTGAATGGAAGGGGACAGGGGTTGAGCAGTACTTC.

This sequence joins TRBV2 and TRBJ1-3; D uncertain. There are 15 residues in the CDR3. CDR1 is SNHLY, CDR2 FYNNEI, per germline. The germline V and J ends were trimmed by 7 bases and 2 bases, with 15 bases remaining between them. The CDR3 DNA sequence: TGTGCCAGCACCACCCCGGCGGGCGCTGGAAACACCATATATTTT. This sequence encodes CASTTPAGAGNTIYF.

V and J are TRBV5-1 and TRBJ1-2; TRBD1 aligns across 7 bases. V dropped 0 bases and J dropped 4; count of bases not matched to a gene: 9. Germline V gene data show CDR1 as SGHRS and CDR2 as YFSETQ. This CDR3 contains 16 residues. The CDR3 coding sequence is TGCGCCAGCAGCTTGGGGGGCGATGGGACAGCCTATGGCTACACCTTC. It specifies CASSLGGDGTAYGYTF.

CDR3 loop: CASSSPGQASSYNEQFF. In DNA form, the CDR3 reads TGTGCCAGCAGTTCCCCAGGACAGGCGAGCTCCTACAATGAGCAGTTCTTC. The J gene is TRBJ2-1, the V gene TRBV6-2 or TRBV6-3, with 7 bases matching TRBD1. CDR3 length: 17 amino acids. V lost 4 bases, J lost 0 bases, and 9 bases stayed unmatched. CDR1 MNHEY and CDR2 SVGEGT come from the germline V gene.

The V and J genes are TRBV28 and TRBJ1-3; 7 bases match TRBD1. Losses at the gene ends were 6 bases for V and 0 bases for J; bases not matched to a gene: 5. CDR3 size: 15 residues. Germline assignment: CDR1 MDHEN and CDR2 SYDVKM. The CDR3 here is CASREGQYSGNTIYF. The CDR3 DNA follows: TGTGCCAGCAGAGAGGGACAGTACTCTGGAAACACCATATATTTT.

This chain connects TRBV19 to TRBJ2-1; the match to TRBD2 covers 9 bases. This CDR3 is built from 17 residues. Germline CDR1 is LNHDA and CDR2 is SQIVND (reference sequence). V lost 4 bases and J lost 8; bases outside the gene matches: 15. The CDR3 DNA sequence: TGTGCCAGTAGTAAAGGCCCGGGACTAGCCTCACGGGATGAGCAGTTCTTC. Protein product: CASSKGPGLASRDEQFF.

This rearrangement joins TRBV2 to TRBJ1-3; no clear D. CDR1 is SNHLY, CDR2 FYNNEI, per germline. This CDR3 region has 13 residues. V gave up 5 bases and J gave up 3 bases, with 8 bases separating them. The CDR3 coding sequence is TGTGCCAGCAGTCTCTCCCTTGGAAACACCATATATTTT. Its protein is CASSLSLGNTIYF.

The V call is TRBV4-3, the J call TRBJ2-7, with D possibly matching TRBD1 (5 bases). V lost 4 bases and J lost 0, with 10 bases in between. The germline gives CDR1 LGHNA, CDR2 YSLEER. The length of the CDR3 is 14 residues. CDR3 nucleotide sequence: TGCGCCAGCAGCCCCTTGACAGACTCCTACGAGCAGTACTTC. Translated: CASSPLTDSYEQYF.

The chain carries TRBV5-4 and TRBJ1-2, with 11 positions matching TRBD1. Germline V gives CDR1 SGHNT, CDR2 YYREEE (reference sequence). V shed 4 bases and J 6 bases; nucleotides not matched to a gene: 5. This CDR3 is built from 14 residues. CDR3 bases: TGTGCCAGCAGCCCATGGACAGGGGGCGATGGCTACACCTTC. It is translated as CASSPWTGGDGYTF.

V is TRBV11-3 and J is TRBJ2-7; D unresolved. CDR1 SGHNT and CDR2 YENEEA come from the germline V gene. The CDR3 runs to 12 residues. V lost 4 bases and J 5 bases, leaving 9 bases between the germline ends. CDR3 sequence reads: CASSSIEDEQYF. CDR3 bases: TGTGCCAGCAGCTCCATAGAGGACGAGCAGTACTTC.

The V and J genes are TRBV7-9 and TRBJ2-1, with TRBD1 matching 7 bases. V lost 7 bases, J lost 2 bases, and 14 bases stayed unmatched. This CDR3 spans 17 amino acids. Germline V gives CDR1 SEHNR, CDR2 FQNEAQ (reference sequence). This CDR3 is CASNEPSRQGAYNEQFF. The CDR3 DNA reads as TGTGCCAGCAACGAACCCTCCCGGCAGGGGGCCTACAATGAGCAGTTCTTC.

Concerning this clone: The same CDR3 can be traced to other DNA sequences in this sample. CDR3 sequence (DNA): TGTGCCAGCTCACCACGGGGCAGGGGGAGTTCACCCCTCCACTTT. Amino acid sequence: CASSPRGRGSSPLHF. This sequence joins TRBV18 and TRBJ1-6; 7 bases map to TRBD1. Unmatched junction bases numbered 6, after V lost 1 base and J lost 9 bases. Germline V gives CDR1 KGHSH, CDR2 LQKENI. The CDR3 covers 15 residues.

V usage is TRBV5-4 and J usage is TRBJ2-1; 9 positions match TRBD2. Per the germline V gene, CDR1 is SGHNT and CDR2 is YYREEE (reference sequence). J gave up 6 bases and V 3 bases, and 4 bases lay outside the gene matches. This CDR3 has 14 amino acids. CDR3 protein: CASSSRLAANEQFF. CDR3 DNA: TGTGCCAGCAGCTCGAGACTAGCGGCCAATGAGCAGTTCTTC.

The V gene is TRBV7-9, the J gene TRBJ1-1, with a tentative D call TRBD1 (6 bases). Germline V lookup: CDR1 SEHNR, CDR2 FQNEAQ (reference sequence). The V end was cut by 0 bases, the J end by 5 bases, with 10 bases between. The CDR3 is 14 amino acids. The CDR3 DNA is TGTGCCAGCAGCTTAGCTTACAGGGCAACTGAAGCTTTCTTT. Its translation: CASSLAYRATEAFF.

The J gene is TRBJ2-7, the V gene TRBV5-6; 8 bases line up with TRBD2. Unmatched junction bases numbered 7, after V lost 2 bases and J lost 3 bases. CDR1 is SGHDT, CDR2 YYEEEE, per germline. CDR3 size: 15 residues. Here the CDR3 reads CASSFDSSGGYEQYF. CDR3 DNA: TGTGCCAGCAGCTTTGACTCCAGCGGGGGCTACGAGCAGTACTTC.

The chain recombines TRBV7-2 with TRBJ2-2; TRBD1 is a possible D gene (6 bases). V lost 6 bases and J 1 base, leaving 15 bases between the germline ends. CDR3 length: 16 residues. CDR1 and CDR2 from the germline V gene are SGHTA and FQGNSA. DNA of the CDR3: TGTGCCAGCAGAACGGCCGGGACACTGAACACCGGGGAGCTGTTTTTT. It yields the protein CASRTAGTLNTGELFF.

CDR3 nucleotides: TGTGCCAGTAGCGGGAGTCGCAACACCGGGGAGCTGTTTTTT. Translating it yields CASSGSRNTGELFF. V usage is TRBV19 and J usage is TRBJ2-2, with D possibly being TRBD2 (6 bases). V lost 6 bases to trimming and J lost 2 bases, with 10 bases between them. There are 14 residues in the CDR3. In germline, CDR1 is LNHDA, CDR2 SQIVND (reference sequence).

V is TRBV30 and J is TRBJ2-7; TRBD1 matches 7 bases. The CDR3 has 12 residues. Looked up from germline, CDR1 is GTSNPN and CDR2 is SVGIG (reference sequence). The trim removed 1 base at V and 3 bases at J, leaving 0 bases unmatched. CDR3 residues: CAWSDRGYEQYF. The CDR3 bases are TGTGCCTGGAGTGACAGGGGCTACGAGCAGTACTTC.

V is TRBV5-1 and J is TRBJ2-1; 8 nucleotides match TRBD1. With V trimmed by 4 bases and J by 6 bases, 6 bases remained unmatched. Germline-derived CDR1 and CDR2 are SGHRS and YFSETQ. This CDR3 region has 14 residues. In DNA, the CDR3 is TGCGCCAGCAGCACTCGGACAGGGACCAATGAGCAGTTCTTC. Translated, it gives CASSTRTGTNEQFF.

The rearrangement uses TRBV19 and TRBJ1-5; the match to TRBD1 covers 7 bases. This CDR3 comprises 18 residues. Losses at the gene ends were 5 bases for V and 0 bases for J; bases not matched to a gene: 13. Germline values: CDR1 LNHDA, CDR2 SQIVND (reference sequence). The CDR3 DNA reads TGTGCCAGTAGTCCCCGGAGAGGACAGGAATATAGCAATCAGCCCCAGCATTTT. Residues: CASSPRRGQEYSNQPQHF.

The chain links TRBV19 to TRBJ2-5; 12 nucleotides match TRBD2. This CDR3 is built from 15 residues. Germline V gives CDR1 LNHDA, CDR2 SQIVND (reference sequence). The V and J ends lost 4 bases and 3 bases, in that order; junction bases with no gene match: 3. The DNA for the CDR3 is TGTGCCAGTAGTAGACCTAGCGGGGGGGAAGAGACCCAGTACTTC. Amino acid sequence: CASSRPSGGEETQYF.

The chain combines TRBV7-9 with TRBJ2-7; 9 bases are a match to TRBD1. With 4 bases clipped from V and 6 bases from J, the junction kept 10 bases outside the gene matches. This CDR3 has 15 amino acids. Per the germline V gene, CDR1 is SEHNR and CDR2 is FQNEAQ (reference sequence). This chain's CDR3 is CASSSPGGQGAEQYF. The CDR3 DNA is TGTGCCAGCAGCTCCCCGGGGGGACAGGGTGCCGAGCAGTACTTC. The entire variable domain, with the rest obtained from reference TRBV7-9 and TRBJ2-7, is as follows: DTGVSQNPRHKITKRGQNVTFRCDPISEHNRLYWYRQTLGQGPEFLTYFQNEAQLEKSRLLSDRFSAERPKGSFSTLEIQRTEQGDSAMYLCASSSPGGQGAEQYFGPGTRLTVT.